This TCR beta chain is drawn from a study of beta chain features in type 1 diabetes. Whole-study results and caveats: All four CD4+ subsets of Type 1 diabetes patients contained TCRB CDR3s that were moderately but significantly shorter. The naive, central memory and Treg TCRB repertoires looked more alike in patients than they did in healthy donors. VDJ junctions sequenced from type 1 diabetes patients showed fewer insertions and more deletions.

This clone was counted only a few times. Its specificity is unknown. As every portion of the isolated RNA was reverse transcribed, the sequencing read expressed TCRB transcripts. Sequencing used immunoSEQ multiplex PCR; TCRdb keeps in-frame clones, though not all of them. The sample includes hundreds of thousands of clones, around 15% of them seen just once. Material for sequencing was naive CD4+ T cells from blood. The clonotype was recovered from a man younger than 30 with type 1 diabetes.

In DNA form, the CDR3 reads TGCAGCGCAGCCGGGGGTGGCGCCCCCGGGGAGCTGTTTTTT. This sequence encodes CSAAGGGAPGELFF. V is TRBV29-1 and J is TRBJ2-2; D possibly corresponds to TRBD2 (6 bases). Trimming pared 7 bases from V and 6 bases from J, leaving 18 bases between. The CDR3 contains 14 residues. Germline CDR1 is SQVTM and CDR2 is ANQGSEA.